What follows is one TCR beta chain and its context. The data are from a study of blood T cell repertoires in COVID-19. The CDR3 covers 14 residues. Per the germline V gene, CDR1 is MNHNS and CDR2 is SASEGT. V lost 0 bases, J lost 5 bases, and 10 bases lay in between. Generated by immunoSEQ multiplex PCR, the TCRdb table keeps only in-frame clones and is missing some. The data hold some 83,000 clones, with 81% observed a single time. The sequenced sample was peripheral blood. The chain couples TRBV6-1 to TRBJ1-2; no clear D gene. The TCR originated in an elderly man with acute or convalescent COVID-19. The CDR3 region has the DNA TGTGCCAGCAGTGAAGCGAACACGGGATATGGCTACACCTTC. Translating it yields CASSEANTGYGYTF.